The entry that follows covers one T cell receptor (beta chain) sequence. The CDR3 runs 15 residues. CDR1 is SGHTA, CDR2 FQGNSA, per germline. Germline trimming cut 5 bases from V and 3 bases from J; bases unmatched to any gene: 7. These data come from a study of T cell responses to AZD1222 COVID-19 vaccine. Here immunoSEQ multiplex PCR was the method, and the copy in TCRdb shows in-frame clones only, minus some. The sample holds 150,000 to 200,000 clones, roughly 90% seen once. Sequencing used peripheral blood, obtained 28 days after the second AZD1222 dose. J is TRBJ2-3 and V is TRBV7-2; 8 nucleotides line up with TRBD1. The clonotype was recovered from an adult who received the AZD1222 COVID-19 vaccine. Here the CDR3 reads CASSPWTGMTDTQYF. The CDR3 coding sequence is TGTGCCAGCAGCCCGTGGACAGGGATGACAGATACGCAGTATTTT.